The entry below gives a single T cell receptor beta chain sequence along with its context. No antigen is known for it. These data belong to a study of T-cell memory formation after mild COVID-19. Study background: Among the donors, TCR clusters were largely specific to each donor.

The study, taken as a whole, reports: Prior to infection, memory already included some responding clones, suggesting cross-reactive memory joined.

Looked up from germline, CDR1 is DFQATT and CDR2 is SNEGSKA (reference sequence). With 1 base clipped from V and 0 bases from J, the junction kept 6 bases outside the gene matches. This CDR3 is built from 15 residues. MiXCR, run by TCRdb on the 5' RACE reads, gives a single entry per CDR3 protein. Counted here are about 500,000 distinct CDR3 sequences, just over 20% occurring once; the ten biggest clones make up approximately 12%. The sample comprised PBMCs or a T cell subset sorted from them (not recorded which). The source is an adult woman who had mild COVID-19 (a few samples of this study predate the infection). Cell type and time point are not known. The chain has TRBV20-1 and TRBJ2-7, with 7 bases lining up with TRBD2. CDR3 sequence: CSARVAAGPSYEQYF. In nucleotides, the CDR3 is TGCAGTGCTAGAGTGGCAGCGGGGCCCTCCTACGAGCAGTACTTC.